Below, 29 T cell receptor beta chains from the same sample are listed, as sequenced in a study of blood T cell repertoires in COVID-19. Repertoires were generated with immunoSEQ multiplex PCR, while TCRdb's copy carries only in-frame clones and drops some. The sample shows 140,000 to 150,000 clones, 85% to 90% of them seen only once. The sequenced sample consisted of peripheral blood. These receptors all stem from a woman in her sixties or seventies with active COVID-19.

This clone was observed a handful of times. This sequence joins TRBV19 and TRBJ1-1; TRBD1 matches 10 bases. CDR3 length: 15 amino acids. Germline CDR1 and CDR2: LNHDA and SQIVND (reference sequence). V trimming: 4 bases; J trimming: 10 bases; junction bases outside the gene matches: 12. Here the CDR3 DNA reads TGTGCCAGTAGTAGGGGGACAGGGGACCCCTCAGGAGCTTTCTTT. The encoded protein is CASSRGTGDPSGAFF.

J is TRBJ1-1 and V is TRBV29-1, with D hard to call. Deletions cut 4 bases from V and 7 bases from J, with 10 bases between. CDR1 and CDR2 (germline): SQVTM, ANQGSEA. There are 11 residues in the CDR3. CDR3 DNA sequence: TGCAGCGTTGCTCAGGCCGTTGAAGCTTTCTTT. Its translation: CSVAQAVEAFF.

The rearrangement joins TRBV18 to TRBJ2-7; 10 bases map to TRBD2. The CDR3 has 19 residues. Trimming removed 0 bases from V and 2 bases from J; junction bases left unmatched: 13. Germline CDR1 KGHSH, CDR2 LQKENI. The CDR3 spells CASSPPEGRTSGLTYEQYF. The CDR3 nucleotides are TGTGCCAGCTCACCACCGGAGGGGAGGACTAGCGGATTAACCTACGAGCAGTACTTC.

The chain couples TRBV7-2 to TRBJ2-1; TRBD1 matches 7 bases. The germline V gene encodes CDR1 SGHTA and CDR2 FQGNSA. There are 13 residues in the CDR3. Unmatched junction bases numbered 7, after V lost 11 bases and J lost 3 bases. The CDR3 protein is CAASGQLYNEQFF. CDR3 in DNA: TGTGCCGCGTCGGGACAGCTCTACAATGAGCAGTTCTTC.

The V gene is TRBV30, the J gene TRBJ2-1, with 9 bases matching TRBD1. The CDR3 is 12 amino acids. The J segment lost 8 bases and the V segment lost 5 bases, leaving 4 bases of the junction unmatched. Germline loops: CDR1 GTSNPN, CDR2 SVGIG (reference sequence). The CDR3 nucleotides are TGTGCCTGGGCGGACAGGGGCCATGAGCAGTTCTTC. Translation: CAWADRGHEQFF.

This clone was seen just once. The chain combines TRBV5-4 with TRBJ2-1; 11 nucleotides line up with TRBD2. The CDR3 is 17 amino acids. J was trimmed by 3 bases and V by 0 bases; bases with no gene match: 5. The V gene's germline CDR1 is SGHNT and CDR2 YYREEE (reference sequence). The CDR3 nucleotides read TGTGCCAGCAGCTTGGGGCTAGCGGGAGGTCTCTACAATGAGCAGTTCTTC. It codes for CASSLGLAGGLYNEQFF.

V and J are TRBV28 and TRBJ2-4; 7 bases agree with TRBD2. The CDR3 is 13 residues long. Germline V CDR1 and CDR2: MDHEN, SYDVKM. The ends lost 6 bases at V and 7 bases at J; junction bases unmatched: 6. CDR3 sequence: CASRGGWRNIQYF. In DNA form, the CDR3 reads TGTGCCAGCAGGGGGGGGTGGCGGAACATTCAGTACTTC.

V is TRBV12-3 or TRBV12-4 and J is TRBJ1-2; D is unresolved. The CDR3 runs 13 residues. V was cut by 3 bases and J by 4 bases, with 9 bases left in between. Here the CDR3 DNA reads TGTGCCAGCAGTTTGGGAGGGCTCTATGGCTACACCTTC. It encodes CASSLGGLYGYTF.

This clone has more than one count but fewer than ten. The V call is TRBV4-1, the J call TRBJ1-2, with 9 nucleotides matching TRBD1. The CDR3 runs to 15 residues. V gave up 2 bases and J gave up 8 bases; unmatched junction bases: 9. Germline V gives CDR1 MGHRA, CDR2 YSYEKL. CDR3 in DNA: TGCGCCAGCAGCCAACAGACAGGGGGTTCGCGGGGCTACACCTTC. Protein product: CASSQQTGGSRGYTF.

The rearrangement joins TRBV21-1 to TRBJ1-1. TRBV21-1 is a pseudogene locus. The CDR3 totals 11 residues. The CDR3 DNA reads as TGTGCCCCCGGAGGGAACACTGAAGCTTTCTTT. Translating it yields CAPGGNTEAFF.

The CDR3 loop reads CASSLDGRYEQYF. The CDR3 DNA reads TGTGCCAGCTCACTCGATGGGAGGTACGAGCAGTACTTC. This rearrangement joins TRBV18 to TRBJ2-7; TRBD2 might be the D (6 bases). The CDR3 loop spans 13 amino acids. V lost 4 bases, J lost 4 bases, and 11 bases lay in between. The germline CDR1 and CDR2 sequences are KGHSH and LQKENI.

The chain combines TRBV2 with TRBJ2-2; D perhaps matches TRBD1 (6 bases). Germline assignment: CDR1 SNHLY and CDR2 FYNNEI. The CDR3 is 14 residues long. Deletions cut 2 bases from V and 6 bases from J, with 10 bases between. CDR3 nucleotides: TGTGCCAGCAGTGAATTCAGGGGCGCCGGGGAGCTGTTTTTT. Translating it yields CASSEFRGAGELFF.

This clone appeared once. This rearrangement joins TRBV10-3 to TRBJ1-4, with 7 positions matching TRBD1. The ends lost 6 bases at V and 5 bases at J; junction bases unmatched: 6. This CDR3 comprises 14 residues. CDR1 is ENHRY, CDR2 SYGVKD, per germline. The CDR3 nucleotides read TGTGCCATCAGCAGACAGGGCCGAAATGAAAAACTGTTTTTT. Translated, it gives CAISRQGRNEKLFF.

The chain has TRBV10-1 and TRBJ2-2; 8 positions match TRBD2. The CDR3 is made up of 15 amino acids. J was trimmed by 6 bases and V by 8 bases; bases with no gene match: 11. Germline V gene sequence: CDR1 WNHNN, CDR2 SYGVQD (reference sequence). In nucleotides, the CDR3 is TGCGCCAGCGCTGCCGGGACTAGACGGTCCGGGGAGCTGTTTTTT. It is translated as CASAAGTRRSGELFF.

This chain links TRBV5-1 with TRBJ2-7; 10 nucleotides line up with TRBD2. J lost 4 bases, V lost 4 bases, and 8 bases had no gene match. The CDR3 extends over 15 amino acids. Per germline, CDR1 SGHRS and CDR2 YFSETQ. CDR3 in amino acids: CASSLRTSGHYEQYF. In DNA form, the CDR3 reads TGCGCCAGCAGCCTCCGGACTAGCGGACATTACGAGCAGTACTTC. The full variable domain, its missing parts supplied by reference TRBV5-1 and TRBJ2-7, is KAGVTQTPRYLIKTRGQQVTLSCSPISGHRSVSWYQQTPGQGLQFLFEYFSETQRNKGNFPGRFSGRQFSNSRSEMNVSTLELGDSALYLCASSLRTSGHYEQYFGPGTRLTVT.

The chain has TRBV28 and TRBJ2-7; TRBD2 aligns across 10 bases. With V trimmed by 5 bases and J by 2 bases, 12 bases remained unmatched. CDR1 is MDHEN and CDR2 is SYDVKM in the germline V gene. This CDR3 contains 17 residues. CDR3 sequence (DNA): TGTGCCAGCAGTCCCCCAACTAGCGGGAACCCGCCCTACGAGCAGTACTTC. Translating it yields CASSPPTSGNPPYEQYF.

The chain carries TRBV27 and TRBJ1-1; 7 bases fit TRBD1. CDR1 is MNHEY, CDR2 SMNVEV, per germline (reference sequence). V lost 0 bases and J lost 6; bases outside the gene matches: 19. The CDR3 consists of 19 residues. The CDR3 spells CASSLSRLVGQSTKAEAFF. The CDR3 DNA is TGTGCCAGCAGTTTATCCCGGCTTGTGGGACAGTCGACGAAGGCTGAAGCTTTCTTT.

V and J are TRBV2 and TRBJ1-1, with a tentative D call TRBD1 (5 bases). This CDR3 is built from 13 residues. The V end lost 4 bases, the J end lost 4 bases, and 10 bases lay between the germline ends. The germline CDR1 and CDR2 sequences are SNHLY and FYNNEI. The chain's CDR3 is CASSVGGFTEAFF. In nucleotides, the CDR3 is TGTGCCAGCAGTGTGGGGGGTTTCACTGAAGCTTTCTTT.

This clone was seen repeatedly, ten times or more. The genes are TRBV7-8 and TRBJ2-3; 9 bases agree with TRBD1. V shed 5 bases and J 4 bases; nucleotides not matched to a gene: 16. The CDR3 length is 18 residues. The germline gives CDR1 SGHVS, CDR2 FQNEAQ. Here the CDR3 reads CASSLGLFGQGTSDTQYF. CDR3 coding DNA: TGTGCCAGCAGCCTAGGACTTTTCGGACAGGGGACGTCAGATACGCAGTATTTT.

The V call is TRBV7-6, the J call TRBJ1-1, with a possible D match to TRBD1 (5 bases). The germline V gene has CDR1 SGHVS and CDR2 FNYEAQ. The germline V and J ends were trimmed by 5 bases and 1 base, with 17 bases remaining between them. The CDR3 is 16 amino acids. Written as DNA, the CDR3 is TGTGCCAGCAGCCGAAGGAGTGGGGGGACGAACACTGAAGCTTTCTTT. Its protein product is CASSRRSGGTNTEAFF.

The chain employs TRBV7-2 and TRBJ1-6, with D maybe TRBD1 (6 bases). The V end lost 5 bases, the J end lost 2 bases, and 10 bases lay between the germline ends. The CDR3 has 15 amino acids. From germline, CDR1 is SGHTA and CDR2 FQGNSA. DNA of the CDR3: TGTGCCAGCAGCCCACAGGGCACCTATAATTCACCCCTCCACTTT. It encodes CASSPQGTYNSPLHF.

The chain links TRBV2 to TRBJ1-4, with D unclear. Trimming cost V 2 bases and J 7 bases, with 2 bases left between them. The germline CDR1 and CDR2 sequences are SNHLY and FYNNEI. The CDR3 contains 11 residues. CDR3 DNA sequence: TGTGCCAGCAGTGAACGTGAAAAACTGTTTTTT. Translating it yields CASSEREKLFF. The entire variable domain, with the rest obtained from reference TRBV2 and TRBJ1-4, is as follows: EPEVTQTPSHQVTQMGQEVILRCVPISNHLYFYWYRQILGQKVEFLVSFYNNEISEKSEIFDDQFSVERPDGSNFTLKIRSTKLEDSAMYFCASSEREKLFFGSGTQLSVL.

The DNA for the CDR3 is TGTGCCAGCAGCTTTCGGCCGGGGGGCTTAGAGACCCAGTACTTC. It is translated as CASSFRPGGLETQYF. The V and J genes are TRBV27 and TRBJ2-5; maybe TRBD2 (7 bases). V was pared by 6 bases and J by 4 bases, with 18 bases between. From germline, CDR1 is MNHEY and CDR2 SMNVEV (reference sequence). The CDR3 runs 15 residues.

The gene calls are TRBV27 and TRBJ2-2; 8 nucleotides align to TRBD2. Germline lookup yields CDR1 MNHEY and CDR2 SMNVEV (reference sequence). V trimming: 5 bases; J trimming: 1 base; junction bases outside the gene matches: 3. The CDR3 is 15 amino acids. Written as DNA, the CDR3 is TGTGCCAGCAGTACAGCGGGAGTGAACACCGGGGAGCTGTTTTTT. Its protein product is CASSTAGVNTGELFF.

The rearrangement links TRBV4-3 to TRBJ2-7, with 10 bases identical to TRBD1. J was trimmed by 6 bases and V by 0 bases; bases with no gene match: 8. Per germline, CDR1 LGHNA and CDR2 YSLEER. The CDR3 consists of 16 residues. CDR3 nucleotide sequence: TGCGCCAGCAGCCAAGAAAATCCGGGACAGGGGTCCGAGCAGTACTTC. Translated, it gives CASSQENPGQGSEQYF.

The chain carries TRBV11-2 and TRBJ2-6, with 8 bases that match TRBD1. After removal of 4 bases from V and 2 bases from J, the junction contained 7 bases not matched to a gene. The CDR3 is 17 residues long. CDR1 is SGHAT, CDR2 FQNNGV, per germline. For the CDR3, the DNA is TGTGCCAGCAGCTACCTCCAGGGGGCGGCTGGGGCCAACGTCCTGACTTTC. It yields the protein CASSYLQGAAGANVLTF.

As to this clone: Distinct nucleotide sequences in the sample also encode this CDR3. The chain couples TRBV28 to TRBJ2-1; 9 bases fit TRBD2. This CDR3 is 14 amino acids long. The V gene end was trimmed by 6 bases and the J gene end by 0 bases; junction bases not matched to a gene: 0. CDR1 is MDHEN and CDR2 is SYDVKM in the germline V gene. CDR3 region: CASRRGGSYNEQFF. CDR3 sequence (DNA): TGTGCCAGCAGGCGGGGGGGCTCCTACAATGAGCAGTTCTTC.

In DNA, the CDR3 is TGTGCCAGCAGCCCAGGACACTCGAACTATGGCTACACCTTC. Protein product: CASSPGHSNYGYTF. The gene calls are TRBV11-2 and TRBJ1-2; perhaps TRBD1 as D (5 bases). V was pared by 5 bases and J by 2 bases, with 12 bases between. The CDR3 loop spans 14 amino acids. Germline V CDR1 and CDR2: SGHAT, FQNNGV.

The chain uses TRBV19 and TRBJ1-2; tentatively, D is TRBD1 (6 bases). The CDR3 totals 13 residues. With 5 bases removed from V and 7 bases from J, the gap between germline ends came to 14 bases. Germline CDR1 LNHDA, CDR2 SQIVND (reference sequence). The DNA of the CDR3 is TGTGCCAGTAGTTGGGGGCAGGGGAGTGGCTACACCTTC. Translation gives CASSWGQGSGYTF.